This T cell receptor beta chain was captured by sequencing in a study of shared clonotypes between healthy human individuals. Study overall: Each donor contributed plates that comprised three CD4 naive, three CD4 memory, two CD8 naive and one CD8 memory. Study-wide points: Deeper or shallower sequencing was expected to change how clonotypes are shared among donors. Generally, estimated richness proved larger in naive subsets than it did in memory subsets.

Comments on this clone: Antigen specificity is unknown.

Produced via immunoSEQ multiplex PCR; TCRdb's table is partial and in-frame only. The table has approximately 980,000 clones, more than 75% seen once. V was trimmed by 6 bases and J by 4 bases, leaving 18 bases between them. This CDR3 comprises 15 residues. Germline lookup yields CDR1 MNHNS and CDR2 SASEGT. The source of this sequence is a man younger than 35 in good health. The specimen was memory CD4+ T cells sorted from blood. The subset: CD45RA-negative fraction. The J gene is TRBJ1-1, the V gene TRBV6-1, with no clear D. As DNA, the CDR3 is TGTGCCAGCAGCTACCCCCCCCGGGGAGTCACTGAAGCTTTCTTT. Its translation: CASSYPPRGVTEAFF.